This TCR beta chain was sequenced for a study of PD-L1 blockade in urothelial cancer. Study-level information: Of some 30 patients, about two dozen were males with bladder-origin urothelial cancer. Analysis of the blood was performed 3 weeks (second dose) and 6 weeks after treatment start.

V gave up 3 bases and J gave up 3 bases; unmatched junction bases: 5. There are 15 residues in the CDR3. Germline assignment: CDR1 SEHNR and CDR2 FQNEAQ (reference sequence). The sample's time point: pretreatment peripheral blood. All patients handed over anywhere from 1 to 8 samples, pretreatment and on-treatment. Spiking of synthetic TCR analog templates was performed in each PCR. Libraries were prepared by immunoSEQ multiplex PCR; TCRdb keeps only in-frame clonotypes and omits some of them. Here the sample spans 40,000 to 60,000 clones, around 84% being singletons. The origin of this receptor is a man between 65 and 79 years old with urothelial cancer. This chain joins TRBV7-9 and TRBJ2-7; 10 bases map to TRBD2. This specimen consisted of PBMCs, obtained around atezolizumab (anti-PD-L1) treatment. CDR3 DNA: TGTGCCAGCAGCTTTGGGCTAGCGGGAGTCTACGAGCAGTACTTC. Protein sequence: CASSFGLAGVYEQYF.